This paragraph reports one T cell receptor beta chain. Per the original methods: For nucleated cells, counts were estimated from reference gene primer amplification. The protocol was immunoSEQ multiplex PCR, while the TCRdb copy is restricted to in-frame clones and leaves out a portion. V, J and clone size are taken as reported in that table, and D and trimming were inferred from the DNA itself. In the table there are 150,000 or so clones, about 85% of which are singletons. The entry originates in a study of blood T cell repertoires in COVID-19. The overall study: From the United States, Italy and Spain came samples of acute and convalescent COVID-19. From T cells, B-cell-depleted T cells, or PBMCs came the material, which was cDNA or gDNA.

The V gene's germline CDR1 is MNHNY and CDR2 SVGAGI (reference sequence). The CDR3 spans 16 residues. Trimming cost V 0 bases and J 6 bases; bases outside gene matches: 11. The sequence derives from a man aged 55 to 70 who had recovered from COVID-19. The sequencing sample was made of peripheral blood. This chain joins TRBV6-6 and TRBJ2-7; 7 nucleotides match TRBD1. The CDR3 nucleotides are TGTGCCAGCAGTTACTCGATGGCAGCAGGGGGTGGCGAGCAGTACTTC. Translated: CASSYSMAAGGGEQYF.